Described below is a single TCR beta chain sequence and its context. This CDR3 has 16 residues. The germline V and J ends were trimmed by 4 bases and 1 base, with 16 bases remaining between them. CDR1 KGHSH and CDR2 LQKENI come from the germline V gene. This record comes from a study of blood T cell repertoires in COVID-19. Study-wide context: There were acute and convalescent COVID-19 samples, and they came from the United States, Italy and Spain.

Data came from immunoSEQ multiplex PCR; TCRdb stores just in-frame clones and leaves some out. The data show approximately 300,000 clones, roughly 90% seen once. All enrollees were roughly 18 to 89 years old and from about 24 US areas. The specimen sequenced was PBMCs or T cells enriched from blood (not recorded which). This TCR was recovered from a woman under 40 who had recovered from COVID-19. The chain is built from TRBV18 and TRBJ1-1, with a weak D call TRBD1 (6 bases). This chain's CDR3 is CASSQGQINGNTEAFF. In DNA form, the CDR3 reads TGTGCCAGCTCACAAGGACAGATTAATGGGAACACTGAAGCTTTCTTT.